The clone carrying this T cell receptor beta chain was recorded a few times. The data derive from a study of blood T cell repertoires in COVID-19. On the study more broadly: The cDNA or gDNA used as material had been derived from T cells, B-cell-depleted T cells, or PBMCs.

The CDR3 covers 13 residues. The germline CDR1 and CDR2 sequences are SNHLY and FYNNEI. V was cut by 2 bases and J by 6 bases, with 10 bases left in between. The authors' processing: Nucleated cell number was recorded as an estimate derived from reference gene primer amplification. TCRdb's copy holds only in-frame clones and misses some; the assay was immunoSEQ multiplex PCR. V and J calls and clone size are copied from that table; D and trimming were computed from the DNA. The data contain around 70,000 clones, 89% of them singletons. The TCR comes from a man at least 80 years old with acute or convalescent COVID-19. The chain carries TRBV2 and TRBJ1-2, with D possibly matching TRBD1 (6 bases). The sample taken for sequencing was peripheral blood. The CDR3 nucleotides are TGTGCCAGCAGTGAAACAGGGCCCCATGGCTACACCTTC. Its translation is CASSETGPHGYTF.